Below are 7 T cell receptor beta chains sequenced from a single sample in a study of blood T cell repertoires in COVID-19. Data came from immunoSEQ multiplex PCR; TCRdb stores just in-frame clones and leaves some out. The sample has approximately 140,000 clones, approximately 81% seen once. Sequencing was done on a sample of peripheral blood. The source of these receptors is a man aged 60 to 69 with acute or convalescent COVID-19.

This clone was picked up one time. The chain carries TRBV5-6 and TRBJ1-1; D remains ambiguous. The V and J ends lost 6 bases and 6 bases respectively, with 15 bases between them. CDR3 length: 13 residues. Germline CDR1 is SGHDT and CDR2 is YYEEEE. The CDR3 nucleotides are TGTGCCAGCACCTCTCAGAGGGTCGCTGAAGCTTTCTTT. This encodes CASTSQRVAEAFF. The entire variable domain, with the rest obtained from reference TRBV5-6 and TRBJ1-1, is as follows: DAGVTQSPTHLIKTRGQQVTLRCSPKSGHDTVSWYQQALGQGPQFIFQYYEEEERQRGNFPDRFSGHQFPNYSSELNVNALLLGDSALYLCASTSQRVAEAFFGQGTRLTVV.

The chain is built from TRBV13 and TRBJ1-1; tentatively, D is TRBD1 (5 bases). Germline CDR1 is PRHDT and CDR2 is FYEKMQ (reference sequence). This CDR3 region has 15 residues. V was shortened by 6 bases and J by 7 bases, with 21 bases between the two germline ends. CDR3 sequence: CASRMRDRRLVEAFF. CDR3 DNA sequence: TGTGCCAGCAGAATGAGAGACAGAAGGTTGGTTGAAGCTTTCTTT.

The J gene is TRBJ2-5, the V gene TRBV3-1 (or the pseudogene TRBV3-2); 13 nucleotides agree with TRBD2. CDR1 is LGHDT and CDR2 is YNNKEL in the germline V gene (reference sequence). This CDR3 comprises 16 residues. Unmatched junction bases numbered 5, after V lost 3 bases and J lost 4 bases. CDR3 residues: CASSHRTSGSTETQYF. The CDR3, as DNA: TGTGCCAGCAGCCATAGGACTAGCGGGAGTACAGAGACCCAGTACTTC.

The rearrangement links TRBV5-1 to TRBJ2-1; D possibly corresponds to TRBD2 (6 bases). From germline, CDR1 is SGHRS and CDR2 YFSETQ. The CDR3 extends over 15 amino acids. The V and J ends lost 3 bases and 9 bases respectively, with 19 bases between them. CDR3 coding DNA: TGCGCCAGCAGCTGGGGCGGGAAGAGCGGTGGTGAGCAGTTCTTC. Protein product: CASSWGGKSGGEQFF. The entire variable domain, with the rest obtained from reference TRBV5-1 and TRBJ2-1, is as follows: KAGVTQTPRYLIKTRGQQVTLSCSPISGHRSVSWYQQTPGQGLQFLFEYFSETQRNKGNFPGRFSGRQFSNSRSEMNVSTLELGDSALYLCASSWGGKSGGEQFFGPGTRLTVL.

This clone has just one count. This chain links TRBV11-1 with TRBJ2-7, with 8 bases fitting TRBD1. The CDR3 has 15 amino acids. The J segment lost 6 bases and the V segment lost 5 bases, leaving 12 bases of the junction unmatched. Germline CDR1 reads SGHAT; CDR2 reads FQDESV (reference sequence). This chain's CDR3 is CASSPRRGQGFEQYF. CDR3 in DNA: TGTGCCAGCAGCCCCCGCCGTGGACAGGGATTCGAGCAGTACTTC.

This chain uses TRBV5-1 with TRBJ1-6, with D possibly being TRBD1 (5 bases). The CDR3 is 14 amino acids. Per germline, CDR1 SGHRS and CDR2 YFSETQ. V was cut by 4 bases and J by 8 bases, with 13 bases left in between. The CDR3, as DNA: TGCGCCAGCAGCACGACAGTAAGGGATTCACCCCTCCACTTT. It translates to CASSTTVRDSPLHF.

The chain carries TRBV10-1 and TRBJ2-1; a possible D gene is TRBD2 (5 bases). The CDR3 loop spans 12 amino acids. Germline CDR1 WNHNN, CDR2 SYGVQD (reference sequence). Trimming took off 4 bases at V and 9 bases at J, with 10 bases between the two ends. In DNA, the CDR3 is TGCGCCAGCAGTGGGGGAGTCGGTGAGCAGTTCTTC. This encodes CASSGGVGEQFF.